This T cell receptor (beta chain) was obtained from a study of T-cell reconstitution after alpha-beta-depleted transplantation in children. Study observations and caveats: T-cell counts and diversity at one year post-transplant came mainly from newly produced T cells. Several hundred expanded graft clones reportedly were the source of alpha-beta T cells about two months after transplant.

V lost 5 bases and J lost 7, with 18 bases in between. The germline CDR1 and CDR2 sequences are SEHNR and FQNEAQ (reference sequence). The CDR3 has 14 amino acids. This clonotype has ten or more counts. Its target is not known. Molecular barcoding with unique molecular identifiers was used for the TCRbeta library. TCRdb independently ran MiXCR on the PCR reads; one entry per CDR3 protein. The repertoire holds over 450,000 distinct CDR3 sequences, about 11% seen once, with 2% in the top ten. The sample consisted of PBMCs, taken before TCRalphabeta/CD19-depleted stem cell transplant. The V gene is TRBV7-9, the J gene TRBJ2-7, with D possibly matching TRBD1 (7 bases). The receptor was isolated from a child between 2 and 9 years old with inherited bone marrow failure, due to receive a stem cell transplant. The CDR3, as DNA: TGTGCCAGCAGCCAAAATGACAGGGCGGGAGAGCAGTACTTC. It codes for CASSQNDRAGEQYF.